The rows below give T cell receptor beta chains drawn from one sample of a study of tumor and adjacent non-tumor tissue in lung cancer. One entry per CDR3 protein results from TCRdb running MiXCR on the multiplex PCR reads. The data contain some 80,000 distinct CDR3 sequences, around three quarters of them singletons. The specimen sequenced was distant non-tumor lung tissue. The receptors derive from a woman in her forties or fifties with non-small cell lung cancer. Each CDR3 is given with its conserved first and last residue. Fields, in order: clone size, D gene, V gene, J gene, CDR3 protein, CDR3 DNA. A D gene is named only where the DNA matches it firmly. Some rows mark clone size as missing; the rest say once, few, many or name a class of expanded clone.

>.|.|TRBV11-3|TRBJ1-2
CVTKTGCYGYTF
TGTGTCACCAAGACTGGTTGCTATGGCTACACATTC
>.|TRBD2|TRBV29-1|TRBJ2-2
CSVEDGGTSGCFLGELFF
TGCAGCGTTGAAGATGGAGGAACTAGCGGGTGTTTTCTCGGGGAGCTGTTTTTT
>few|.|TRBV20-1|TRBJ1-2
CSARVGTYGYTF
TGCAGTGCTAGAGTAGGGACCTATGGCTACACCTTC
>.|.|TRBV6-5|TRBJ2-4
CVSSGSRVTKNIHYF
TGTGTCAGCAGTGGCTCCCGAGTAACCAAAAACATTCATTACTTC
>.|.|TRBV12-3/TRBV12-4|TRBJ1-1
CARRRAEAIAFF
TGTGCCAGGAGAAGGGCTGAGGCAATAGCCTTCTTT
>.|.|TRBV10-1|TRBJ2-3
CASSESVQPLDTQYF
TGCGCCAGCAGTGAGTCGGTTCAGCCTCTAGATACGCAGTATTTT
>.|.|TRBV10-3|TRBJ2-7
CAISESVHAGAFEQYF
TGTGCCATCAGTGAGTCTGTCCACGCTGGTGCGTTTGAGCAGTACTTC
>.|TRBD2|TRBV7-6|TRBJ2-2
CASSLRATSGTGELFF
TGTGCCAGCAGCTTAAGGGCGACTAGCGGCACCGGGGAGCTGTTTTTT
>many|TRBD2|TRBV2|TRBJ2-7
CASSGLEGLGSYEQYF
TGTGCCAGCAGTGGGCTTGAGGGACTAGGCTCCTACGAGCAGTACTTC
>.|TRBD2|TRBV10-2|TRBJ2-7
CASSACTRLAGEDEQYF
TGCGCCAGCAGTGCCTGTACCCGACTAGCGGGAGAGGACGAGCAATACTTC
>.|.|TRBV6-1|TRBJ2-5
CASSEAKGRQETYYF
TGTGCCAGCAGTGAAGCGAAGGGACGGCAAGAGACCTATTACTTC
>.|.|TRBV19|TRBJ2-5
CASSIQGAQETQYF
TGTGCCAGTAGTATCCAGGGCGCCCAAGAGACCCAGTACTTC
>.|.|TRBV5-5|TRBJ2-7
CVSCWTAYSYEQYF
TGTGTCAGCTGCTGGACAGCTTACTCCTACGAGCAGTACTTC
>.|.|TRBV20-1|TRBJ2-1
CSVGNSSTQIEQFF
TGCAGTGTTGGAAACTCGTCTACCCAAATTGAGCAGTTCTTC
>.|TRBD1|TRBV4-1|TRBJ1-2
CAGSPGTDYGYTF
TGCGCCGGCAGCCCCGGGACAGATTATGGCTACACCTTC
>once|.|TRBV6-1|TRBJ2-7
CTSSDFGSLPSEQYF
TGTACCAGCAGTGATTTTGGATCTCTACCCTCCGAGCAGTACTTC
>.|TRBD2|TRBV5-1|TRBJ2-7
CTSSPVGLGVRDYEQYF
TGCACCAGCAGCCCAGTTGGACTGGGGGTTCGGGACTACGAGCAGTATTTC
>.|.|TRBV14|TRBJ2-7
CASSQFHAYKQYF
TGTGCCAGCAGCCAATTTCATGCCTACAAGCAGTACTTC
>.|TRBD1|TRBV4-1|TRBJ2-3
CASGQGILGTGTFGTTDTQYF
TGCGCAAGCGGCCAAGGGATTCTAGGGACAGGGACTTTTGGGACCACAGATACGCAGTATTTT
>.|.|TRBV6-2/TRBV6-3|TRBJ2-2
CASKRYLTGMANTGELFF
TGTGCCAGCAAACGCTACCTAACGGGAATGGCGAACACCGGGGAGCTGTTTTTT
>many|.|TRBV28|TRBJ1-2
CAGGGNYGYTF
TGTGCCGGCGGGGGGAACTATGGCTACACCTTC
>.|TRBD2|TRBV10-2|TRBJ2-7
CASASGSSWEQYF
TGCGCCAGCGCTAGCGGTAGCTCCTGGGAGCAGTACTTC
>.|TRBD2|TRBV14|TRBJ2-3
CASSQYYGLAGASETQYF
TGTGCCAGCAGTCAGTACTATGGACTAGCGGGAGCCTCAGAAACGCAGTATTTT
>many|TRBD2|TRBV20-1|TRBJ2-1
CSASDFGTSANNEQFF
TGCAGTGCTAGTGATTTCGGGACTAGCGCGAACAATGAGCAGTTCTTC
>.|.|TRBV18|TRBJ2-7
CASSPPRVSEQYF
TGTGCCAGCTCACCACCGAGAGTGTCCGAGCAGTACTTC
>.|.|TRBV28|TRBJ1-1
CTSSLSKNTGAFF
TGTACCAGCAGTTTAAGCAAGAACACTGGAGCTTTCTTT
>.|.|TRBV11-2|TRBJ2-3
CANSLWGQLATDTQYF
TGTGCCAACAGCTTGTGGGGCCAGCTTGCGACTGATACGCAGTATTTT
>.|.|TRBV11-2|TRBJ2-2
CASNLVWTGELFF
TGTGCCAGTAACTTAGTGTGGACCGGGGAGCTGTTTTTT
>.|TRBD2|TRBV11-2|TRBJ2-1
CASSLGGLAGFGEQFF
TGTGCCAGCAGCCTCGGTGGGCTAGCGGGATTTGGTGAGCAGTTCTTC
>once|.|TRBV6-1|TRBJ1-5
CASNAQGYNQPQQF
TGTGCCAGCAATGCTCAGGGATATAATCAGCCCCAGCAATTT
>.|TRBD2|TRBV11-2|TRBJ2-5
CASSLGTSGNETQHF
TGTGCCAGCAGCTTAGGGACTAGCGGGAATGAGACCCAGCACTTC
>.|TRBD1|TRBV12-3/TRBV12-4|TRBJ2-1
CVSSGTGGYGEHFF
TGTGTCAGCAGTGGGACAGGGGGCTACGGTGAGCACTTCTTC
>.|.|TRBV11-2|TRBJ1-6
CANSLDRSNSPLHF
TGTGCCAACAGCTTAGACAGGAGTAATTCACCCCTCCACTTC
>.|TRBD2|TRBV6-2/TRBV6-3|TRBJ2-7
CASSIGLAGVAAQYF
TGTGCCAGCAGTATCGGACTAGCGGGAGTAGCAGCGCAGTACTTC
>.|.|TRBV10-3|TRBJ1-1
CAIRLGTGDTEAFF
TGTGCCATCAGACTAGGGACTGGGGACACTGAAGCTTTCTTT
>once|.|TRBV4-2|TRBJ1-6
CTSSQSRPRSDSSYNSPLHF
TGTACCAGCAGCCAATCTCGCCCCCGCTCCGACTCGTCCTATAATTCACCTCTCCACTTT
>.|TRBD2|TRBV2|TRBJ2-3
CASSEIAGGPADTQYF
TGTGCCAGCAGTGAAATAGCGGGAGGGCCCGCAGATACGCAGTATTTT
>.|.|TRBV19|TRBJ1-1
CASSIGTPTEASF
TGTGCCAGTAGTATCGGGACACCCACTGAAGCTTCCTTT
>.|.|TRBV6-5|TRBJ2-1
CASSYSFVPSSYNGQFF
TGTGCCAGCAGTTACTCCTTTGTCCCCAGTTCCTACAATGGGCAGTTCTTC
>many|.|TRBV20-1|TRBJ2-3
CSARSISMDSTQYF
TGCAGTGCTAGGAGCATTTCAATGGACAGTACGCAGTATTTT
>.|.|TRBV4-1|TRBJ1-5
CASSQEGQCNQPHHF
TGCGCCAGTAGCCAAGAGGGGCAGTGCAATCAGCCCCATCATTTT
>.|.|TRBV4-2|TRBJ2-5
CASSQRRTVHETQYF
TGTGCCAGCAGCCAAAGGAGGACAGTGCACGAGACCCAGTACTTC
>once|.|TRBV11-2|TRBJ1-5
CAGSLDRSRPQHF
TGTGCCGGCAGCTTAGATAGGAGTCGGCCCCAGCATTTT
>.|.|TRBV10-1|TRBJ2-1
CVSSTEQFF
TGCGTGAGCAGTACTGAGCAGTTCTTC
>.|.|TRBV28|TRBJ2-6
CASSLRLGEPGANVLTF
TGTGCCAGCAGTTTACGCCTCGGGGAGCCTGGTGCCAACGTCCTGACTTTC
>.|TRBD1|TRBV12-3/TRBV12-4|TRBJ2-3
CARSLDSGTGPNTQYF
TGTGCCAGGAGCTTAGATTCCGGGACAGGGCCAAATACGCAGTATTTT